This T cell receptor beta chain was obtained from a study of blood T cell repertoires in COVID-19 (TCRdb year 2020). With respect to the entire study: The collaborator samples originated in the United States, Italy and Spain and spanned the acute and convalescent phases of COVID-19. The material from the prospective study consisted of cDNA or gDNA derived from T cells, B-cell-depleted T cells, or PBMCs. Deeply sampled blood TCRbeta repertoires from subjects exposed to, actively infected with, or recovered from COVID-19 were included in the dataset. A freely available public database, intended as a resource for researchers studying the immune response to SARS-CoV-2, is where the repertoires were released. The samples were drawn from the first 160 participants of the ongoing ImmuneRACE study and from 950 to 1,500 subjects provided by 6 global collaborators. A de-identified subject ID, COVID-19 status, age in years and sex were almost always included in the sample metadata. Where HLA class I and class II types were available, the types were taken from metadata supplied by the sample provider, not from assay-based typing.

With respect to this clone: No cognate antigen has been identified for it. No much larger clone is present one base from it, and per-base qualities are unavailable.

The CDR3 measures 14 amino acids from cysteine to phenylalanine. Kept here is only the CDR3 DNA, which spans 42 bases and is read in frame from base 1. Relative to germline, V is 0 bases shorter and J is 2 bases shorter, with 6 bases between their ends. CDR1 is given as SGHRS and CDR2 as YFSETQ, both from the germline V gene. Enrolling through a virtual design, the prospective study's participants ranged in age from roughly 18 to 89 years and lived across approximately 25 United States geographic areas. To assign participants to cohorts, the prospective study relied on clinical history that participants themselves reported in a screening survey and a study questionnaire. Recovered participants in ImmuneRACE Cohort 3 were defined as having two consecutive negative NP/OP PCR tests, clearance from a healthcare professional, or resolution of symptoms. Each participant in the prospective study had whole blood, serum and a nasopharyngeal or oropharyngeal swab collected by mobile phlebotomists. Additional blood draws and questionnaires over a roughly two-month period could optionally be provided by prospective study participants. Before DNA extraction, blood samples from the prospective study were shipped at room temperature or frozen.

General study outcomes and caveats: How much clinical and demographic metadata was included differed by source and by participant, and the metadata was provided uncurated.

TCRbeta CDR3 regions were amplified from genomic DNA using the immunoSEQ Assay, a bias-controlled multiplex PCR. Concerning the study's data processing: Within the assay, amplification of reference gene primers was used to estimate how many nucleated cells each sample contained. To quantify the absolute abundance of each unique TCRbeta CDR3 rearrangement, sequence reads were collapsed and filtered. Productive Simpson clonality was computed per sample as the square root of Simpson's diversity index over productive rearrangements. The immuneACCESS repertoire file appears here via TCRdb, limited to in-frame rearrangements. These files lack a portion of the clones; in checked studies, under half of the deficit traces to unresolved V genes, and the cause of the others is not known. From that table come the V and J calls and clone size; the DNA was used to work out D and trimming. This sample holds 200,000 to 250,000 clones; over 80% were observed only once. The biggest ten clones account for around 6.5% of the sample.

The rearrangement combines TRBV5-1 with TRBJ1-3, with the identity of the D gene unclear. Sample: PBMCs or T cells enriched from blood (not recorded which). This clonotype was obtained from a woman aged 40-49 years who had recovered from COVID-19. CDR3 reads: CASSLGSTGNTIYF. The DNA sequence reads TGCGCCAGCAGCTTGGGCAGTACTGGAAACACCATATATTTT.